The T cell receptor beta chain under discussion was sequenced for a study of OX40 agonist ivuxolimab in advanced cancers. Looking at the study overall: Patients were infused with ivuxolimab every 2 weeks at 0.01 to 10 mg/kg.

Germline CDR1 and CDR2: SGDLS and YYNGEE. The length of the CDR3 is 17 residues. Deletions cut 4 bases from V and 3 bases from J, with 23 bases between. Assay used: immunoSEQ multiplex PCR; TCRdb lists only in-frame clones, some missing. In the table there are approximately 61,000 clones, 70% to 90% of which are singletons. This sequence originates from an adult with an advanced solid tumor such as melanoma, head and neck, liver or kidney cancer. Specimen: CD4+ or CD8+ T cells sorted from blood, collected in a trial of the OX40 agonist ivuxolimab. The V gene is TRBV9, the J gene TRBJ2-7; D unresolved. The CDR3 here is CASSPGRREAPGYEQYF. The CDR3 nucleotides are TGTGCCAGCAGCCCGGGCAGGAGAGAGGCGCCAGGCTACGAGCAGTACTTC.